This T cell receptor beta chain is drawn from a study of T cell repertoires in cytomegalovirus infection. About the study: Both a matching HLA type and CMV infection were indicated by public TCR beta signatures. Study conclusions and caveats: Accumulated public TCR beta family frequency recognized individuals carrying CMV together with the relevant HLA. Clonotypes of TCR beta that were HLA-C-restricted and CMV-specific dominated the ex vivo response.

This clonotype was detected many times. Its target is unknown. TCRdb reprocessed the reads via MiXCR and lists one record per CDR3 protein. In the table there are some 97,000 distinct CDR3 sequences, 20% to 30% of which are singletons. The material sequenced was CD8+ T cells from PBMCs. This TCR came from a human donor in good health (CMV status not recorded). Some clones in this sample may be carry-over from other donors' samples.

CDR3 in amino acids: CASSLGVSAGQETQYF. The CDR3 DNA reads as TGTGCCAGCAGCTTAGGAGTGTCGGCGGGTCAAGAGACCCAGTACTTC. The chain joins TRBV7-2 to TRBJ2-5; a possible D gene is TRBD2 (5 bases). In germline, CDR1 is SGHTA, CDR2 FQGNSA. The CDR3 has 16 residues. Deletions cut 1 base from V and 2 bases from J, with 14 bases between.